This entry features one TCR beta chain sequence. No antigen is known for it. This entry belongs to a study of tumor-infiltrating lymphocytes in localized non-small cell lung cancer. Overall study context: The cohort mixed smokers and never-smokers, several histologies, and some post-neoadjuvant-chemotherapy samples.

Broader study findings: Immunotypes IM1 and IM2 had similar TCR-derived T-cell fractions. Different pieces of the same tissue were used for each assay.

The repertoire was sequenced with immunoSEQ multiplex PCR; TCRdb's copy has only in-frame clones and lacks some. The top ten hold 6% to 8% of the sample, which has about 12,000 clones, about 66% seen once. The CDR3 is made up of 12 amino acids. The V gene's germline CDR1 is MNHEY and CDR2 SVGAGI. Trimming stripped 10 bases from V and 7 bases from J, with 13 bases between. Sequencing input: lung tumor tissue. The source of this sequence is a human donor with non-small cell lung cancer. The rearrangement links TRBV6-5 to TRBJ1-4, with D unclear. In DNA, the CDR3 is TGTGCCACTGGGCGTTCCGGTGAAAAACTGTTTTTT. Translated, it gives CATGRSGEKLFF.